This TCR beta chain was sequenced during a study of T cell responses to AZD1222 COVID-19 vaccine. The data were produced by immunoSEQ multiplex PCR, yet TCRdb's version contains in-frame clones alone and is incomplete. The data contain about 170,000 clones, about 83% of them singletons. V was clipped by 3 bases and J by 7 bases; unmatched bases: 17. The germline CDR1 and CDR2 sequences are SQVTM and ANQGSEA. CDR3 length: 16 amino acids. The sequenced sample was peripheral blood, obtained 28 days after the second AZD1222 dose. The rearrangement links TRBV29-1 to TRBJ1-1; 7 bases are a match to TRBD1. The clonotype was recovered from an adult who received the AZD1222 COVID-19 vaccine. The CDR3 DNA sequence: TGCAGCGTTGAGAGCCCCCGAACAGGGACAGCGGGTGAAGCTTTCTTT. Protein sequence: CSVESPRTGTAGEAFF.